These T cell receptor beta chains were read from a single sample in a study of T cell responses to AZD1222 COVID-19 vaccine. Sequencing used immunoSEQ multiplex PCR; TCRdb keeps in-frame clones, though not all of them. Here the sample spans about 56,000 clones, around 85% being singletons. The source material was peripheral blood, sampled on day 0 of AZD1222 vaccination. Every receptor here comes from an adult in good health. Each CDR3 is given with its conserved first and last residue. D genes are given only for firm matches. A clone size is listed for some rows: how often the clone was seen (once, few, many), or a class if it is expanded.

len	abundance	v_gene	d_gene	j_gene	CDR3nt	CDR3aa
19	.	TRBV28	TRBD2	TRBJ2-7	TGTGCCAGCAGTTCACCTTGGACTAGCGGGATGCGTGTTTCCTACGAGCAGTACTTC	CASSSPWTSGMRVSYEQYF
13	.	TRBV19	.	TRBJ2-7	TGTGCCAGTGGAGGGGGAGCGCCGGACGAGCAGTACTTC	CASGGGAPDEQYF
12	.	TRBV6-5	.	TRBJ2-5	TGTGCCAGCAGTACCTCAGTAGAGACCCAGTACTTC	CASSTSVETQYF
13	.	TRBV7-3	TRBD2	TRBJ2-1	TGTGCCAGTAGGACTAGCGGGAGTAATGAGCAGTTCTTC	CASRTSGSNEQFF
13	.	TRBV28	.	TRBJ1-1	TGTGCCAGCAGTTGGGGGGGCGTGACTGAAGCTTTCTTT	CASSWGGVTEAFF
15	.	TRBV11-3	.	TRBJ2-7	TGTGCCAGCAGCGTCGGGACAACCTCGACTGACGAGCAGTACTTC	CASSVGTTSTDEQYF
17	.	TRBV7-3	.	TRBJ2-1	TGTGCCAGCAGCTTAACACTTCGCTCGGACTCCTACAATGAGCAGTTCTTC	CASSLTLRSDSYNEQFF
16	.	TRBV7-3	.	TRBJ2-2	TGTGCCAGCAGCTTAAGCGGGACACCGAACACCGGGGAGTTGTTTTTT	CASSLSGTPNTGELFF
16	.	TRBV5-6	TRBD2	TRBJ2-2	TGTGCCAGCAGCCCACTGCAGGAACTAGCGTCCGGGGAGCTGTTTTTT	CASSPLQELASGELFF
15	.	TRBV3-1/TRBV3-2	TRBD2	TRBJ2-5	TGTGCCAGCAGCGATTCCCCGACTAGCTTCGAGACCCAGTACTTC	CASSDSPTSFETQYF
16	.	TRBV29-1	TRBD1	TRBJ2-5	TGCAGCGTTGAAGACGGCCCCGGGACAGCCAAAGAGACCCAGTACTTC	CSVEDGPGTAKETQYF
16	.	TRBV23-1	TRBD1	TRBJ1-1	TGCGCCAGCAGTCGATCGAGGACAGGGGGTATCACTGAAGCTTTCTTT	CASSRSRTGGITEAFF
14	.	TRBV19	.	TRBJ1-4	TGTGCCAGTAGTAAGATTAACCCGGGGGAAAAACTGTTTTTT	CASSKINPGEKLFF
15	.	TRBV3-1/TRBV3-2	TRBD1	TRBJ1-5	TGTGCCAGCAGCCAAAACAGGGGGCTTAATCAGCCCCAGCATTTT	CASSQNRGLNQPQHF
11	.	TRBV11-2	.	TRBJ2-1	TGTGCCAGTACTCGGGGAGGAGAGCAGTTCTTC	CASTRGGEQFF
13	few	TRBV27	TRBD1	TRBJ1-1	TGTGCCAGCAGACCGACAGGGGAGACTGAAGCTTTCTTT	CASRPTGETEAFF
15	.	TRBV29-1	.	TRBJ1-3	TGCAGCGTTGTCCCCCGGGCCTTTGCTGGAAACACCATATATTTT	CSVVPRAFAGNTIYF
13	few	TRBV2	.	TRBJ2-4	TGTGCCAGCAGGGGTTGGGCCAAAAACATTCAGTACTTC	CASRGWAKNIQYF
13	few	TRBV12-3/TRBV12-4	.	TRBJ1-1	TGTGCCAGCAGTTTCAGGGAGGCGACTGAAGCTTTCTTT	CASSFREATEAFF
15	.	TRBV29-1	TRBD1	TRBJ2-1	TGCAGCGTTGTCGGAGGACAGGGGGCATACAATGAGCAGTTCTTC	CSVVGGQGAYNEQFF
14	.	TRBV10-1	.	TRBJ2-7	TGCGCCAGCAGGACCGCAGAGCCCTACTACGAGCAGTACTTC	CASRTAEPYYEQYF
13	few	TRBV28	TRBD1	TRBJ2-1	TGTGCCACCTTTAGACAGGGGTCCAATGAGCAGTTCTTC	CATFRQGSNEQFF
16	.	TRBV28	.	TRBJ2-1	TGTGCCAGCAGTTTAGGGTCGAGCGATGGCTTCAATGAGCAGTTCTTC	CASSLGSSDGFNEQFF
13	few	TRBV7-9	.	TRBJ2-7	TGTGCCAGCAGCTTTGCTGGGACCTACGAGCAGTACTTC	CASSFAGTYEQYF
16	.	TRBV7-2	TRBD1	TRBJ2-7	TGTGCCAGCAGCTTAGTCTCGGGACAGGGGGGGTACGAGCAGTACTTC	CASSLVSGQGGYEQYF
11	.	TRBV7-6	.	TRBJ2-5	TGTGCCAGCAGCTTATACGAGACCCAGTACTTC	CASSLYETQYF
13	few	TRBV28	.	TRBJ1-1	TGTGCCAGCAGGACACAGGGGAACACTGAAGCTTTCTTT	CASRTQGNTEAFF
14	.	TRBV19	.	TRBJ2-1	TGTGCCAGTAGTACCCCTCTAGCGCCCGGTGAGCAGTTCTTC	CASSTPLAPGEQFF
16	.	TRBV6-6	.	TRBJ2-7	TGTGCCAGCAGTTACGGAGGTCGGGGCAGCTCCTACGAGCAGTACTTC	CASSYGGRGSSYEQYF
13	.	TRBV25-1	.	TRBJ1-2	TGTGCCAGCAGCCCAGGGGAGGCGGCAGGCTACACCTTC	CASSPGEAAGYTF
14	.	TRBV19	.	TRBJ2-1	TGTGCCACCAATACGAGAGCGGGCGGCTATGAGCAGTTCTTC	CATNTRAGGYEQFF
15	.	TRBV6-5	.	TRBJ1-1	TGTGCCAGCAGCTTCGCGGGACGGACGGGAGTCAAAGCTTTCTTT	CASSFAGRTGVKAFF
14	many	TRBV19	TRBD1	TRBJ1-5	TGTGCCAGTAGCCGGACAGGGCGCAATCAGCCCCAGCATTTT	CASSRTGRNQPQHF
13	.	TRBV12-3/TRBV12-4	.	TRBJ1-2	TGTGCCAGCAGGGAGAGGGTTGGGTTTGGCTACACCTTC	CASRERVGFGYTF
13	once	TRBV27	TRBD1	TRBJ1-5	TGTGCCAGCAGGGACAGGCCGAATCAGCCCCAGCATTTT	CASRDRPNQPQHF
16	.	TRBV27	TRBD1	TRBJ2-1	TGTGCCAGCAGTTTTATGCAGGGGGCTTCCTACAATGAGCAGTTCTTC	CASSFMQGASYNEQFF
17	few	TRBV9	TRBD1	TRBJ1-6	TGTGCCAGCAGCGTAGGACAGGGGGCATCGGGAAATTCACCCCTCCACTTT	CASSVGQGASGNSPLHF
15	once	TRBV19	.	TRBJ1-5	TGTGCCAGTAGTATCCTTTCATTTGGCAATCAGCCCCAGCATTTT	CASSILSFGNQPQHF
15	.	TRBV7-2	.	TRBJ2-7	TGTGCCAGCAGCTTAGCTTATGGGGTACAATACGAGCAGTACTTC	CASSLAYGVQYEQYF